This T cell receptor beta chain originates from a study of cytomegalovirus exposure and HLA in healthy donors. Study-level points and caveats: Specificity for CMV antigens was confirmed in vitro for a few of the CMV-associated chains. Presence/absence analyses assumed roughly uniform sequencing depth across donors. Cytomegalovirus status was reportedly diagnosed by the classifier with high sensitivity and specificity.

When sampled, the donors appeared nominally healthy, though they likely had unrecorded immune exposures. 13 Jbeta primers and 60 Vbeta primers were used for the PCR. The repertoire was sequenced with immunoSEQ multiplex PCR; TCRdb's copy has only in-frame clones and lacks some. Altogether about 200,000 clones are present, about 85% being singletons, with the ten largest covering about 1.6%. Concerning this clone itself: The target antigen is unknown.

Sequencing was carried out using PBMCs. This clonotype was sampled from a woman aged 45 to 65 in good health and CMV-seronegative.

This CDR3 reads CASSLSDTQYF. The CDR3 DNA follows: TGTGCCAGCTCACTCTCAGATACGCAGTATTTT. J is TRBJ2-3 and V is TRBV18; unclear D gene. The CDR3 loop spans 11 amino acids. The V gene lost 4 bases and the J gene lost 4 bases, with 3 bases spanning the gap. Germline V gives CDR1 KGHSH, CDR2 LQKENI.